This paragraph covers one TCR beta chain sequence. In the authors' workflow: Using reference gene primer amplification, nucleated cell counts were estimated. Measured with immunoSEQ multiplex PCR; TCRdb has only the in-frame clones, and not every one. The D gene and trimming were derived from the DNA, and the V and J assignments and clone size from that table. The sample consists of 150,000 or so clones, around four fifths of them appearing once. This record comes from a study of blood T cell repertoires in COVID-19. At the level of the study: Both acute and convalescent COVID-19 samples were obtained from the United States, Italy and Spain. Sample material is recorded as cDNA or gDNA derived from T cells, B-cell-depleted T cells, or PBMCs.

The sample was peripheral blood. The sequence came from a human donor in a cohort sampled during active COVID-19.

In DNA form, the CDR3 reads TGTGCCAGCAGCCTCCTAGGACTAGCGGGGGAAGAGACCCAGTACTTC. It codes for CASSLLGLAGEETQYF. This chain joins TRBV7-9 and TRBJ2-5; 13 bases align to TRBD2. Trimming at V came to 5 bases and at J to 3 bases, leaving 6 bases not matched to a gene. The V gene's germline CDR1 is SEHNR and CDR2 FQNEAQ (reference sequence). The CDR3 sequence is 16 residues long.